A selection of T cell receptor beta chains follows, all from one sample in a study of T-cell memory formation after mild COVID-19. TCRdb reprocessed the 5' RACE reads with MiXCR, giving one entry per CDR3 protein. The table has hundreds of thousands of distinct CDR3 sequences, roughly 22% seen once. Sequencing was performed on PBMCs or a T cell subset sorted from them (not recorded which). Receptor source: an adult woman who had mild COVID-19 (a few samples of this study predate the infection). Cell type and time point are not known. Both conserved end residues are part of each CDR3. A D gene is named only where the DNA matches it firmly. Where a row states a size, it is once, few, many or the class of an expanded clone; other rows omit it.

V gene: TRBV10-3
J gene: TRBJ2-5
D gene: TRBD2
clone size: few
CDR3 DNA: TGTGCCATCAGTGAGGGGACTAGCGGCAAACAGAAAGAGACCCAGTACTTC
CDR3 protein: CAISEGTSGKQKETQYF

V gene: TRBV4-3
J gene: TRBJ2-1
D gene: .
clone size: few
CDR3 DNA: TGCGCCAGCAGCCAAGGGAGTAGCGGCCATAACGTCTTC
CDR3 protein: CASSQGSSGHNVF

V gene: TRBV19
J gene: TRBJ1-2
D gene: .
clone size: .
CDR3 DNA: TGTGCCAGTAGGGATACAGGGTTATATGGCTACACCTTC
CDR3 protein: CASRDTGLYGYTF

V gene: TRBV20-1
J gene: TRBJ1-2
D gene: TRBD1
clone size: .
CDR3 DNA: TGCAGTGCTCCCGACAGGGGGCTCAACTATGGCTACACCTTC
CDR3 protein: CSAPDRGLNYGYTF

V gene: TRBV9
J gene: TRBJ2-3
D gene: .
clone size: many
CDR3 DNA: TGTGCCAGCAGCGACACAGATACGCAGTATTTT
CDR3 protein: CASSDTDTQYF

V gene: TRBV25-1
J gene: TRBJ2-7
D gene: TRBD2
clone size: .
CDR3 DNA: TGTGCCAGCAGTGAATTAAGGGGGATAGCGGGAGAAGAGCAGTACTTC
CDR3 protein: CASSELRGIAGEEQYF

V gene: TRBV24-1
J gene: TRBJ2-1
D gene: .
clone size: .
CDR3 DNA: TGTGCCACCAGTGGGCAGGGGGGCCGGTATGAGCAGTTCTTC
CDR3 protein: CATSGQGGRYEQFF

V gene: TRBV7-9
J gene: TRBJ1-1
D gene: .
clone size: .
CDR3 DNA: TGTGCCAGCCTACGAGTTACTGAAGCTTTCTTT
CDR3 protein: CASLRVTEAFF

V gene: TRBV14
J gene: TRBJ2-1
D gene: TRBD2
clone size: .
CDR3 DNA: TGTGCCAGCAGTCATGTGGTAGCGGGGGTCTACAATGAGCAGTTCTTC
CDR3 protein: CASSHVVAGVYNEQFF

V gene: TRBV30
J gene: TRBJ2-7
D gene: TRBD1
clone size: few
CDR3 DNA: TGTGCCTGGCACGCCCTTGGGACAGGGGTCGAGCAGTACTTC
CDR3 protein: CAWHALGTGVEQYF

V gene: TRBV24-1
J gene: TRBJ2-5
D gene: TRBD1
clone size: few
CDR3 DNA: TGTGCCACCAGTGATGGACAGGGAATCCAAGAGACCCAGTACTTC
CDR3 protein: CATSDGQGIQETQYF

V gene: TRBV15
J gene: TRBJ2-3
D gene: .
clone size: few
CDR3 DNA: TGTGCCACCAGCAGAGATCTAGGAGGTGGCGATACGCAGTATTTT
CDR3 protein: CATSRDLGGGDTQYF

V gene: TRBV5-4
J gene: TRBJ1-2
D gene: TRBD1
clone size: .
CDR3 DNA: TGTGCCAGCAGCGGAAGGACAGGAGACTATGGCTACACCTTC
CDR3 protein: CASSGRTGDYGYTF

V gene: TRBV5-6
J gene: TRBJ1-2
D gene: TRBD1
clone size: .
CDR3 DNA: TGTGCCAGCAGCTTAGGTGGGACAGATGGCTACACCTTC
CDR3 protein: CASSLGGTDGYTF

V gene: TRBV29-1
J gene: TRBJ1-1
D gene: .
clone size: few
CDR3 DNA: TGCAGCGTTGAAGTTGGGTATAGGGTGGCTGAAGCTTTCTTT
CDR3 protein: CSVEVGYRVAEAFF

V gene: TRBV7-2
J gene: TRBJ2-1
D gene: TRBD2
clone size: .
CDR3 DNA: TGTGCCAGCAGCCCCCCGCTTCTAGCGGGACTCAATGAGCAGTTCTTC
CDR3 protein: CASSPPLLAGLNEQFF

V gene: TRBV3-1
J gene: TRBJ1-4
D gene: .
clone size: .
CDR3 DNA: TGTGCCAGCAGCCAACGTACCGGGACCCGGAGTCTAAAACTGTTTTTT
CDR3 protein: CASSQRTGTRSLKLFF

V gene: TRBV24-1
J gene: TRBJ1-2
D gene: .
clone size: .
CDR3 DNA: TGTGCCACCAGTGACACCCCTTACTATGGCTACACCTTC
CDR3 protein: CATSDTPYYGYTF

V gene: TRBV11-2
J gene: TRBJ2-7
D gene: .
clone size: few
CDR3 DNA: TGTGCCAGCAGCTTAGACAACGACAGAGCAAAGCAGTACTTC
CDR3 protein: CASSLDNDRAKQYF

V gene: TRBV3-1
J gene: TRBJ2-7
D gene: .
clone size: .
CDR3 DNA: TGTGCCAGCAGCCAAGATTTGGGATACTACGAGCAGTACTTC
CDR3 protein: CASSQDLGYYEQYF

V gene: TRBV30
J gene: TRBJ2-2
D gene: .
clone size: .
CDR3 DNA: TGTGCCTGGATCAATGGGTTGTACACCGGGGAGCTGTTTTTT
CDR3 protein: CAWINGLYTGELFF

V gene: TRBV28
J gene: TRBJ2-7
D gene: TRBD2
clone size: few
CDR3 DNA: TGTGCCAGCAGTTCCTCGGGGGGACCCAAAAACTCCTACGAGCAGTACTTC
CDR3 protein: CASSSSGGPKNSYEQYF

V gene: TRBV15
J gene: TRBJ1-2
D gene: .
clone size: .
CDR3 DNA: TGTGCCACCAGCAGATCCGGGACTATCCATAACTATGGCTACACCTTC
CDR3 protein: CATSRSGTIHNYGYTF

V gene: TRBV12-3/TRBV12-4
J gene: TRBJ2-4
D gene: .
clone size: many
CDR3 DNA: TGTGCCAGCAGTCCAAAAAACATTCAGTACTTC
CDR3 protein: CASSPKNIQYF

V gene: TRBV7-2
J gene: TRBJ2-5
D gene: .
clone size: few
CDR3 DNA: TGTGCCAGCAGCTTAGTGCACAGGGGGGGCCAAGAGACCCAGTACTTC
CDR3 protein: CASSLVHRGGQETQYF

V gene: TRBV14
J gene: TRBJ1-2
D gene: .
clone size: few
CDR3 DNA: TGTGCCAGCAGCCAAGCCAGGGTCTATGGCTACACCTTC
CDR3 protein: CASSQARVYGYTF

V gene: TRBV15
J gene: TRBJ2-1
D gene: .
clone size: .
CDR3 DNA: TGTGCCACCAGCAGGAACAGCTACAATGAGCAGTTCTTC
CDR3 protein: CATSRNSYNEQFF

V gene: TRBV7-2
J gene: TRBJ2-7
D gene: TRBD1
clone size: .
CDR3 DNA: TGTGCCAGCAAACAGGGGGCCTCCTACTACGAGCAGTACTTC
CDR3 protein: CASKQGASYYEQYF

V gene: TRBV14
J gene: TRBJ2-2
D gene: .
clone size: few
CDR3 DNA: TGTGCCAGCAGCCAAGGGTGGGAATCAACCGGGGAGCTGTTTTTT
CDR3 protein: CASSQGWESTGELFF

V gene: TRBV7-2
J gene: TRBJ2-5
D gene: TRBD2
clone size: many
CDR3 DNA: TGTGCCAGCAGCTTATGGGAGGGTGGGAGCTTGCAGACCCAGTACTTC
CDR3 protein: CASSLWEGGSLQTQYF

V gene: TRBV6-5
J gene: TRBJ1-2
D gene: .
clone size: once
CDR3 DNA: TGTGCCAGCAGTTATAAACAGGGAGACTTCTACACCTTC
CDR3 protein: CASSYKQGDFYTF

V gene: TRBV5-5
J gene: TRBJ1-2
D gene: .
clone size: many
CDR3 DNA: TGTGCCAGCAGCGGCTCTAACTATGGCTACACCTTC
CDR3 protein: CASSGSNYGYTF

V gene: TRBV4-1
J gene: TRBJ2-7
D gene: .
clone size: .
CDR3 DNA: TGCGCCAGCAGCCGAGAGGACAGCCAGGGCAGAGGGCAGTACTTC
CDR3 protein: CASSREDSQGRGQYF

V gene: TRBV10-3
J gene: TRBJ2-7
D gene: TRBD2
clone size: few
CDR3 DNA: TGTGCCATCAGTGATGATACTAGCGGGGGTTTCTTCTACGAGCAGTACTTC
CDR3 protein: CAISDDTSGGFFYEQYF

V gene: TRBV5-4
J gene: TRBJ2-7
D gene: .
clone size: .
CDR3 DNA: TGTGCCAGCAGCTTTAAGGGTGCATTGAACGAGCAGTACTTC
CDR3 protein: CASSFKGALNEQYF

V gene: TRBV19
J gene: TRBJ2-3
D gene: .
clone size: .
CDR3 DNA: TGTGCCAGTAGTTATGACTCCCCCACAGATACGCAGTATTTT
CDR3 protein: CASSYDSPTDTQYF

V gene: TRBV30
J gene: TRBJ2-3
D gene: TRBD1
clone size: .
CDR3 DNA: TGTGCCTGGGGGAAAGGGACAGGGCCTGATACGCAGTATTTT
CDR3 protein: CAWGKGTGPDTQYF

V gene: TRBV11-1
J gene: TRBJ2-3
D gene: TRBD2
clone size: .
CDR3 DNA: TGTGCCAGCAGCTTCCGGCGGGAGGACGACACAGATACGCAGTATTTT
CDR3 protein: CASSFRREDDTDTQYF

V gene: TRBV7-9
J gene: TRBJ1-1
D gene: .
clone size: few
CDR3 DNA: TGTGCCAGCAGCTTAGCCGACAGGAAGAACACTGAAGCTTTCTTT
CDR3 protein: CASSLADRKNTEAFF

V gene: TRBV12-3/TRBV12-4
J gene: TRBJ1-2
D gene: TRBD1
clone size: .
CDR3 DNA: TGTGCCAGCAGTTTGTCCGGGACAGGGCGGTATGGCTACACCTTC
CDR3 protein: CASSLSGTGRYGYTF

V gene: TRBV15
J gene: TRBJ1-2
D gene: .
clone size: .
CDR3 DNA: TGTGCCACCAGCAGCACTACCCACTATCAGGGAGACTATGGCTACACCTTC
CDR3 protein: CATSSTTHYQGDYGYTF

V gene: TRBV21-1
J gene: TRBJ2-7
D gene: .
clone size: few
CDR3 DNA: TGTGCCAGCAGCAAGACATCTTACTACGAGCAGTACTTC
CDR3 protein: CASSKTSYYEQYF

V gene: TRBV7-2
J gene: TRBJ2-1
D gene: TRBD2
clone size: few
CDR3 DNA: TGTGCCAGCAGCTTAGGTTTTAGCGGGACCCCCTGGGAGCAGTTCTTC
CDR3 protein: CASSLGFSGTPWEQFF

V gene: TRBV4-1
J gene: TRBJ2-1
D gene: .
clone size: .
CDR3 DNA: TGCGCCAGCAGCCAAGGGGGGGGCCTTGCCTACAATGAGCAGTTCTTC
CDR3 protein: CASSQGGGLAYNEQFF

V gene: TRBV4-3
J gene: TRBJ2-7
D gene: .
clone size: few
CDR3 DNA: TGCGCCAGCAGCCAAGACAGGGGCCCCTACGAGCAGTACTTC
CDR3 protein: CASSQDRGPYEQYF

V gene: TRBV6-1
J gene: TRBJ2-2
D gene: .
clone size: many
CDR3 DNA: TGTGCCAGCAATAGGCTTCGGGACGGGACCGGGGAGCTGTTTTTT
CDR3 protein: CASNRLRDGTGELFF

V gene: TRBV5-5
J gene: TRBJ2-1
D gene: TRBD2
clone size: many
CDR3 DNA: TGTGCCAGCAGCTTCGTAACTCGAGCGGGGGCTAACAATGAGCAGTTCTTC
CDR3 protein: CASSFVTRAGANNEQFF

V gene: TRBV9
J gene: TRBJ2-7
D gene: TRBD2
clone size: few
CDR3 DNA: TGTGCCAGCAGCCCCTCCGCTAGCGGGATACCCTACGAGCAGTACTTC
CDR3 protein: CASSPSASGIPYEQYF

V gene: TRBV20-1
J gene: TRBJ1-5
D gene: .
clone size: .
CDR3 DNA: TGCAGTGCTAGAGATCTAGGCGCCGATCAGCCCCAGCATTTT
CDR3 protein: CSARDLGADQPQHF

V gene: TRBV24-1
J gene: TRBJ1-2
D gene: .
clone size: .
CDR3 DNA: TGTGCCATCTGGACAGAAGATGGCTACACCTTC
CDR3 protein: CAIWTEDGYTF

V gene: TRBV7-2
J gene: TRBJ1-2
D gene: TRBD1
clone size: once
CDR3 DNA: TGTGCCAGCAGCCTGGGACAGTCGATGGATTATGGCTACACCTTC
CDR3 protein: CASSLGQSMDYGYTF

V gene: TRBV7-2
J gene: TRBJ2-3
D gene: TRBD2
clone size: .
CDR3 DNA: TGTGCCAGCAGCCCTATTTGGGCGGCGGGGGGGCGGCAAGATACGCAGTATTTT
CDR3 protein: CASSPIWAAGGRQDTQYF

V gene: TRBV7-8
J gene: TRBJ2-7
D gene: .
clone size: .
CDR3 DNA: TGTGCCAGCAGCCTCCCAGAGTCCTACGAGCAGTACTTC
CDR3 protein: CASSLPESYEQYF

V gene: TRBV6-5
J gene: TRBJ2-7
D gene: TRBD2
clone size: .
CDR3 DNA: TGTGCCAGCGCTAGCGGGATATTCTACGAGCAGTACTTC
CDR3 protein: CASASGIFYEQYF

V gene: TRBV7-2
J gene: TRBJ2-5
D gene: TRBD2
clone size: .
CDR3 DNA: TGTGCCAGCAGCCCTAGCGGGATAGTGGGTGAGACCCAGTACTTC
CDR3 protein: CASSPSGIVGETQYF

V gene: TRBV15
J gene: TRBJ2-2
D gene: .
clone size: few
CDR3 DNA: TGTGCCACCAGCAGAGATGGGCGGTCACGGGGCACCGGGGAGCTGTTTTTT
CDR3 protein: CATSRDGRSRGTGELFF

V gene: TRBV6-5
J gene: TRBJ2-7
D gene: TRBD2
clone size: few
CDR3 DNA: TGTGCCAGCAGCCCGGCGGCGGGAGCCTACTACGAGCAGTACTTC
CDR3 protein: CASSPAAGAYYEQYF

V gene: TRBV27
J gene: TRBJ2-1
D gene: .
clone size: few
CDR3 DNA: TGTGCCAGCAGCCGTCATGGTGAGCAGTTCTTC
CDR3 protein: CASSRHGEQFF